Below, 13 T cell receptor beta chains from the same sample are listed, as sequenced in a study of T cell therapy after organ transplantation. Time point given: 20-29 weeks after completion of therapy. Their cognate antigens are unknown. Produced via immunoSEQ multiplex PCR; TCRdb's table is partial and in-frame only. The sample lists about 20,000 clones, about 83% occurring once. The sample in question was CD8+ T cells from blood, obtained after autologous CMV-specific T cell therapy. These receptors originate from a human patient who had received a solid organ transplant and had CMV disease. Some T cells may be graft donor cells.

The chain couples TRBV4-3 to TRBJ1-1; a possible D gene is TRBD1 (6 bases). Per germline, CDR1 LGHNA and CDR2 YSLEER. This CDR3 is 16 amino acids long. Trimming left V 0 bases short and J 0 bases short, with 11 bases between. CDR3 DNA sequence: TGCGCCAGCAGCCAAGAGATAGGACAGATGAACACTGAAGCTTTCTTT. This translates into CASSQEIGQMNTEAFF.

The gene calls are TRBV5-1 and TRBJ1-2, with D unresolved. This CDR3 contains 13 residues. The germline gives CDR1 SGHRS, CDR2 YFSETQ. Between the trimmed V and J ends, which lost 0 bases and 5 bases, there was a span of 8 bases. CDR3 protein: CASSLALVYGYTF. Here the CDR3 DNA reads TGCGCCAGCAGCTTGGCCCTCGTATATGGCTACACCTTC.

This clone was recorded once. The CDR3 protein is CAIRSGQGVGGYTF. CDR3 nucleotide sequence: TGTGCCATCAGGTCGGGACAGGGTGTTGGTGGCTACACCTTC. The V and J genes are TRBV10-3 and TRBJ1-2, with 9 bases identical to TRBD1. Germline V gives CDR1 ENHRY, CDR2 SYGVKD. Trimming removed 6 bases from V and 7 bases from J; junction bases left unmatched: 9. CDR3 length: 14 residues.

The CDR3 DNA sequence: TGCGCCAGCAGCCAAATTGTGACCGGCAATGAGCAGTTCTTC. Residues: CASSQIVTGNEQFF. The chain uses TRBV4-1 and TRBJ2-1; no clear D gene. This CDR3 contains 14 residues. V lost 2 bases and J 6 bases, leaving 11 bases between the germline ends. CDR1 and CDR2 (germline): MGHRA, YSYEKL.

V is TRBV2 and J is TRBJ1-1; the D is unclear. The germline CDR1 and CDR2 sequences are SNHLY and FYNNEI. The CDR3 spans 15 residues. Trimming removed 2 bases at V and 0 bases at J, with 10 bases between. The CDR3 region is CASSENPGLNTEAFF. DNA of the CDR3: TGTGCCAGCAGTGAAAATCCGGGGTTGAACACTGAAGCTTTCTTT.

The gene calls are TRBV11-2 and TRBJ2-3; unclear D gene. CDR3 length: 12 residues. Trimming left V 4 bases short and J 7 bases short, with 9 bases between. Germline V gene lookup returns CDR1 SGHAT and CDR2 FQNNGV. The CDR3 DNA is TGTGCCAGCAGCTCCCTCCAGAATACGCAGTATTTT. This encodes CASSSLQNTQYF.

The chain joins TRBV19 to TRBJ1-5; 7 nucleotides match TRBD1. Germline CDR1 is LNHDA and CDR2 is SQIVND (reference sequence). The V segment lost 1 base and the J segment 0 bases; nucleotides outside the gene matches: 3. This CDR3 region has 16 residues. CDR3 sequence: CASSIAGGYSNQPQHF. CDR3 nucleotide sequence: TGTGCCAGTAGTATAGCAGGGGGTTATAGCAATCAGCCCCAGCATTTT.

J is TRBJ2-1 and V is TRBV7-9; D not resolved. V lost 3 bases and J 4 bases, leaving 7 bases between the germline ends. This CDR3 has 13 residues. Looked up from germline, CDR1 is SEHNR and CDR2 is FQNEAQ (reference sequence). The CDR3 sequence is CASSFGEYNEQFF. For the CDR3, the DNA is TGTGCCAGCAGCTTTGGAGAATACAATGAGCAGTTCTTC.

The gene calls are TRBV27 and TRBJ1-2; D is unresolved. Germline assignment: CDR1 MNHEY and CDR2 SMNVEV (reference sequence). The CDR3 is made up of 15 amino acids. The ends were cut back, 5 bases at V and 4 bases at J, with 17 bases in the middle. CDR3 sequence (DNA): TGTGCCAGCAGTCCGACCCCGGAGTGGGCCTATGGCTACACCTTC. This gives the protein CASSPTPEWAYGYTF.

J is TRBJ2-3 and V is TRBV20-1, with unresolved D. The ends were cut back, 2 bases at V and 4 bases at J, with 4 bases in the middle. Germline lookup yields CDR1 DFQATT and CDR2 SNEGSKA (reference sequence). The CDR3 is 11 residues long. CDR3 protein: CSARYADTQYF. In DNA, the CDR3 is TGCAGTGCTAGATACGCAGATACGCAGTATTTT.

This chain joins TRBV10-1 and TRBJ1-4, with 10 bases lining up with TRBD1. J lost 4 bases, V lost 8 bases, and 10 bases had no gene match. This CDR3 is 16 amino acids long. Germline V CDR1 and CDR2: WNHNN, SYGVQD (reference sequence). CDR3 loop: CASLPGQGSLNEKLFF. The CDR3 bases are TGCGCCAGCCTACCGGGACAGGGGTCCCTTAATGAAAAACTGTTTTTT.

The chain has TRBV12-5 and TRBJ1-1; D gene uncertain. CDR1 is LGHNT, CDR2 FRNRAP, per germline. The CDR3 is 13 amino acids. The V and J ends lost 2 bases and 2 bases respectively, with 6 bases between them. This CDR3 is CASGLTINTEAFF. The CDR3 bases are TGTGCTAGTGGTTTGACAATAAACACTGAAGCTTTCTTT.

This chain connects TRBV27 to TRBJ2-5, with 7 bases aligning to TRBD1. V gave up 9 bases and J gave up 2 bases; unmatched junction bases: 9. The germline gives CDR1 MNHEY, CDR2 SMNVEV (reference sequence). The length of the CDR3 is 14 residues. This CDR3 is CASSNRGEQETQYF. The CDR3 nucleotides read TGTGCCAGTTCTAACAGGGGTGAGCAAGAGACCCAGTACTTC.